The 28 T cell receptor beta chains given below trace back to one sample, sequenced in a study of blood T cell repertoires in COVID-19 (TCRdb year 2020). Library method: the immunoSEQ multiplex PCR assay. TCRdb carries this immuneACCESS record with in-frame sequences only. Its versions omit some clonotypes, under half of them owing to an unresolved V gene in the studies checked, with the rest unexplained. This sample lists 200,000 to 250,000 clones; more than 70% were detected once. The ten largest account for around 2.8% of the sample. Material for sequencing was peripheral blood. These receptors were obtained from a woman aged 55-70 years with acute or convalescent COVID-19.

CDR3 region: CSVENGGSAMNTEAFF. Written as DNA, the CDR3 is TGCAGCGTTGAGAACGGGGGGAGCGCCATGAACACTGAAGCTTTCTTT. This chain connects TRBV29-1 to TRBJ1-1; perhaps TRBD1 as D (5 bases). The germline V and J ends were trimmed by 3 bases and 0 bases, with 17 bases remaining between them. CDR3 length: 16 residues. CDR1 and CDR2 from the germline V gene are SQVTM and ANQGSEA.

This clone was seen a handful of times. The chain employs TRBV25-1 and TRBJ2-3; weak D call: TRBD1 (5 bases). This CDR3 comprises 14 residues. V lost 4 bases and J lost 4, with 12 bases in between. Per the germline V gene, CDR1 is MGHDK and CDR2 is SYGVNS. The CDR3: CASSVTGRADTQYF. CDR3 nucleotide sequence: TGTGCCAGCAGTGTTACTGGCAGGGCAGATACGCAGTATTTT.

This clone was picked up a small number of times. The chain joins TRBV6-2 or TRBV6-3 to TRBJ1-2; a possible D gene is TRBD1 (5 bases). V was pared by 0 bases and J by 3 bases, with 20 bases between. CDR1 is MNHEY and CDR2 is SVGEGT in the germline V gene. The CDR3 is 18 residues long. This CDR3 reads CASSYSFAGPSSDYGYTF. The CDR3 nucleotides read TGTGCCAGCAGTTACTCGTTTGCAGGGCCATCTTCGGACTATGGCTACACCTTC.

The gene calls are TRBV11-2 and TRBJ1-1; the D is unclear. This CDR3 is built from 15 residues. Trimming shortened V by 4 bases and J by 8 bases, and 20 bases separated the two germline ends. Germline V lookup: CDR1 SGHAT, CDR2 FQNNGV. The CDR3 sequence: CASSSFSPSDNEAFF. The CDR3 region has the DNA TGTGCCAGCAGCTCCTTTTCCCCCAGTGATAACGAAGCTTTCTTT. The full variable domain, completed using reference TRBV11-2 and TRBJ1-1, is EAGVAQSPRYKIIEKRQSVAFWCNPISGHATLYWYQQILGQGPKLLIQFQNNGVVDDSQLPKDRFSAERLKGVDSTLKIQPAKLEDSAVYLCASSSFSPSDNEAFFGQGTRLTVV.

The V call is TRBV19, the J call TRBJ2-5; weak D call: TRBD2 (6 bases). Trimming left V 3 bases short and J 2 bases short, with 16 bases between. Germline lookup yields CDR1 LNHDA and CDR2 SQIVND (reference sequence). The CDR3 is 16 residues long. DNA of the CDR3: TGTGCCAGTAGTATGGGGTCTAGCGTTGGACAAGAGACCCAGTACTTC. It yields the protein CASSMGSSVGQETQYF.

The rearrangement joins TRBV7-3 to TRBJ2-2; D is possibly TRBD2 (7 bases). The CDR3 is 16 residues long. V was shortened by 2 bases and J by 4 bases, with 14 bases between the two germline ends. CDR1 is SGHTA, CDR2 FQGTGA, per germline. The CDR3 region is CASSLVAGAITGELFF. The CDR3 region has the DNA TGTGCCAGCAGCTTAGTGGCGGGGGCCATCACCGGGGAGCTGTTTTTT. Drawing the rest from reference TRBV7-3 and TRBJ2-2, the complete variable domain is GAGVSQTPSNKVTEKGKYVELRCDPISGHTALYWYRQSLGQGPEFLIYFQGTGAADDSGLPNDRFFAVRPEGSVSTLKIQRTERGDSAVYLCASSLVAGAITGELFFGEGSRLTVL.

The rearrangement joins TRBV27 to TRBJ1-1; D perhaps matches TRBD1 (6 bases). The CDR3 totals 17 residues. V shed 3 bases and J shed 1 base, with 18 bases lying between them. Germline V gene lookup returns CDR1 MNHEY and CDR2 SMNVEV (reference sequence). The CDR3: CASSFREETDRNTEAFF. The CDR3 DNA follows: TGTGCCAGCAGTTTCCGGGAGGAAACGGACAGGAACACTGAAGCTTTCTTT.

V is TRBV5-5 and J is TRBJ2-7; possible D gene TRBD2, 6 bases. V lost 1 base, J lost 0 bases, and 23 bases lay in between. Per the germline V gene, CDR1 is SGHKS and CDR2 is YYEKEE (reference sequence). The CDR3 is 19 residues long. CDR3: CASSLSSRVLAGSSYEQYF. DNA for the CDR3: TGTGCCAGCAGCTTGTCCTCCCGGGTCTTGGCGGGGAGCTCCTACGAGCAGTACTTC.

V gene TRBV7-9 combines with J gene TRBJ2-3, with TRBD2 matching over 7 bases. The germline gives CDR1 SEHNR, CDR2 FQNEAQ (reference sequence). The length of the CDR3 is 16 residues. The V segment lost 2 bases and the J segment 6 bases; nucleotides outside the gene matches: 11. CDR3 sequence: CASSLMQGGRSDTQYF. The CDR3 DNA follows: TGTGCCAGCAGCTTAATGCAGGGCGGGAGATCTGATACGCAGTATTTT.

The chain is built from TRBV7-9 and TRBJ2-1, with 8 bases aligning to TRBD2. CDR3 length equals 15 residues. Per the germline V gene, CDR1 is SEHNR and CDR2 is FQNEAQ (reference sequence). V lost 3 bases to trimming and J lost 7 bases; unmatched junction nucleotides: 8. CDR3 sequence (DNA): TGTGCCAGCAGCTTCAGCGGGGGAAGAGGGAATGAGCAGTTCTTC. It specifies CASSFSGGRGNEQFF.

The V and J genes are TRBV6-6 and TRBJ2-7; TRBD1 might be the D (6 bases). Germline loops: CDR1 MNHNY, CDR2 SVGAGI (reference sequence). The CDR3 sequence is 15 residues long. V gave up 0 bases and J gave up 3 bases, with 12 bases separating them. CDR3 sequence (DNA): TGTGCCAGCAGTTACTCGTACAGGGAAAGCTACGAGCAGTACTTC. Protein product: CASSYSYRESYEQYF.

The chain combines TRBV18 with TRBJ2-5; D is ambiguous. The germline gives CDR1 KGHSH, CDR2 LQKENI. Trimming removed 6 bases from V and 5 bases from J, with 13 bases in between. The length of the CDR3 is 13 residues. CDR3 bases: TGTGCCAGCTCTCAAGGTCGCAGGGAGACCCAGTACTTC. Translating gives CASSQGRRETQYF.

This clone appeared a few times. The chain joins TRBV4-2 to TRBJ1-4; 9 nucleotides line up with TRBD1. Trimming took 1 base from V and 5 from J; bases not matched to a gene: 5. Germline CDR1 reads LGHNA; CDR2 reads YNFKEQ. There are 16 residues in the CDR3. CDR3 sequence: CASSQGRQGVNEKLFF. Here the CDR3 DNA reads TGTGCCAGCAGCCAAGGAAGACAGGGGGTCAATGAAAAACTGTTTTTT.

J is TRBJ2-3 and V is TRBV19; no reliable D call. Between the trimmed V and J ends, which lost 2 bases and 1 base, there was a span of 13 bases. CDR3 length equals 16 residues. Germline CDR1 and CDR2: LNHDA and SQIVND (reference sequence). The CDR3 spells CASSIRPDKRTDTQYF. CDR3 DNA sequence: TGTGCCAGTAGTATACGCCCTGACAAACGCACAGATACGCAGTATTTT.

This clone was seen a single time. The chain joins TRBV19 to TRBJ1-1; 10 bases are shared with TRBD1. The V gene end was trimmed by 2 bases and the J gene end by 5 bases; junction bases not matched to a gene: 8. Germline values: CDR1 LNHDA, CDR2 SQIVND (reference sequence). The CDR3 has 16 residues. CDR3 loop: CASSILGTGAGTEAFF. As DNA, the CDR3 is TGTGCCAGTAGTATATTGGGGACAGGGGCTGGGACTGAAGCTTTCTTT.

The rearrangement uses TRBV9 and TRBJ2-3, with 8 bases fitting TRBD2. Germline lookup yields CDR1 SGDLS and CDR2 YYNGEE. This CDR3 has 13 residues. V shed 6 bases, J shed 4 bases, and the junction held 4 bases outside the gene matches. This chain's CDR3 is CASTGGAADTQYF. The CDR3 DNA reads as TGTGCCAGCACCGGGGGGGCCGCAGATACGCAGTATTTT.

The genes are TRBV5-1 and TRBJ1-4; TRBD1 agrees at 9 bases. The CDR3 length is 17 residues. CDR1 is SGHRS, CDR2 YFSETQ, per germline. V was clipped by 7 bases and J by 2 bases; unmatched bases: 12. CDR3: CASSPGTGSRTNEKLFF. The DNA for the CDR3 is TGCGCCAGCTCACCCGGGACAGGGAGTAGGACTAATGAAAAACTGTTTTTT.

The chain links TRBV5-8 to TRBJ2-1; 8 bases map to TRBD2. The CDR3 is 14 amino acids. J was trimmed by 8 bases and V by 1 base; bases with no gene match: 5. Germline CDR1 and CDR2: SGHTS and YDEGEE. This CDR3 is CASSLLSGGDEQFF. The CDR3 DNA reads TGTGCCAGCAGCTTGTTATCGGGAGGGGATGAGCAGTTCTTC.

V and J are TRBV20-1 and TRBJ1-1, with 7 bases matching TRBD1. Germline V gene data show CDR1 as DFQATT and CDR2 as SNEGSKA (reference sequence). This CDR3 is built from 12 residues. The ends lost 3 bases at V and 4 bases at J; junction bases unmatched: 2. The CDR3 sequence: CSASTGVTEAFF. The CDR3 nucleotides are TGCAGTGCTAGTACAGGGGTCACTGAAGCTTTCTTT.

V is TRBV19 and J is TRBJ1-2; 7 positions agree with TRBD1. This CDR3 is 13 amino acids long. V was pared by 5 bases and J by 4 bases, with 4 bases of the junction left unmatched. Germline V gene lookup returns CDR1 LNHDA and CDR2 SQIVND (reference sequence). The DNA of the CDR3 is TGTGCCAGTAGTGTGGGGACAGTCTATGGCTACACCTTC. It encodes CASSVGTVYGYTF.

This clone has only one observation. Here the CDR3 DNA reads TGTGCCAGCCAGGGGACCGGGACAGGATATTCCTACGAGCAGTACTTC. It specifies CASQGTGTGYSYEQYF. This rearrangement joins TRBV9 to TRBJ2-7; 8 bases agree with TRBD1. Germline values: CDR1 SGDLS, CDR2 YYNGEE. This CDR3 region has 16 residues. The V and J ends lost 7 bases and 1 base, in that order; junction bases with no gene match: 13.

The rearrangement uses TRBV30 and TRBJ2-2; D gene uncertain. Per germline, CDR1 GTSNPN and CDR2 SVGIG (reference sequence). Deletions cut 8 bases from V and 0 bases from J, with 13 bases between. This CDR3 spans 14 amino acids. The CDR3 region is CARLADANTGELFF. The DNA of the CDR3 is TGTGCCCGGTTAGCTGACGCGAACACCGGGGAGCTGTTTTTT.

The chain is built from TRBV19 and TRBJ1-5, with TRBD1 identical over 7 bases. Trimming at V came to 7 bases and at J to 5 bases, leaving 5 bases not matched to a gene. The germline gives CDR1 LNHDA, CDR2 SQIVND (reference sequence). This CDR3 is built from 13 residues. DNA of the CDR3: TGTGCCAGTACCACGACAGGGTATCAGCCCCAGCATTTT. This gives the protein CASTTTGYQPQHF.

The chain joins TRBV5-4 to TRBJ2-5; possibly TRBD1 for D (5 bases). Germline V CDR1 and CDR2: SGHNT, YYREEE (reference sequence). V lost 0 bases, J lost 2 bases, and 5 bases lay in between. The CDR3 runs 13 residues. For the CDR3, the DNA is TGTGCCAGCAGCTTGGGACAGCAAGAGACCCAGTACTTC. Protein: CASSLGQQETQYF.

This sequence joins TRBV19 and TRBJ1-5; perhaps TRBD1 as D (6 bases). V shed 4 bases and J shed 0 bases, with 10 bases lying between them. Germline CDR1 and CDR2: LNHDA and SQIVND (reference sequence). This CDR3 is built from 15 residues. CDR3 DNA sequence: TGTGCCAGTAGTACAACAGGGTATAGCAATCAGCCCCAGCATTTT. It encodes CASSTTGYSNQPQHF. Full variable domain (outside the CDR3, taken from reference TRBV19 and TRBJ1-5): DGGITQSPKYLFRKEGQNVTLSCEQNLNHDAMYWYRQDPGQGLRLIYYSQIVNDFQKGDIAEGYSVSREKKESFPLTVTSAQKNPTAFYLCASSTTGYSNQPQHFGDGTRLSIL.

The J gene is TRBJ1-4, the V gene TRBV3-1 (or the pseudogene TRBV3-2); D gene unclear. This CDR3 has 13 amino acids. V lost 4 bases and J 8 bases, leaving 11 bases between the germline ends. Germline V lookup: CDR1 LGHDT, CDR2 YNNKEL (reference sequence). CDR3 coding DNA: TGTGCCAGCAGCCTTAACTACGGAGAAAAACTGTTTTTT. Translation gives CASSLNYGEKLFF.

This clone counts as medium-sized. V and J are TRBV4-1 and TRBJ2-3, with a weak D call TRBD2 (5 bases). Germline CDR1 is MGHRA and CDR2 is YSYEKL. The V and J ends lost 2 bases and 0 bases respectively, with 9 bases between them. There are 15 residues in the CDR3. In nucleotides, the CDR3 is TGCGCCAGCAGCCAATTTTCGGGGAGCACAGATACGCAGTATTTT. This encodes CASSQFSGSTDTQYF.

The chain links TRBV7-8 to TRBJ2-5; 7 bases map to TRBD1. V was pared by 3 bases and J by 1 base, with 5 bases of the junction left unmatched. The CDR3 totals 15 residues. The germline V gene encodes CDR1 SGHVS and CDR2 FQNEAQ. The CDR3 DNA sequence: TGTGCCAGCAGCTTTTCGGGACAGACCCAAGAGACCCAGTACTTC. Its protein product is CASSFSGQTQETQYF.